The source of this TCR beta chain is a study of cytomegalovirus exposure and HLA in healthy donors. This CDR3 has 15 amino acids. Germline lookup yields CDR1 SGDLS and CDR2 YYNGEE. V gave up 3 bases and J gave up 2 bases; unmatched junction bases: 2. A remark on this clone: Its antigen is not known.

PCR used 60 Vbeta primers and 13 Jbeta primers. Sequenced by immunoSEQ multiplex PCR; TCRdb stores in-frame clones only, minus some. The table shows around 200,000 clones, with 75% to 80% occurring only once. General observations from the study: In a later analysis, TCR beta V- and J-gene trimming showed a link to a missense DCLRE1C variant.

V is TRBV9 and J is TRBJ2-3; TRBD2 matches at 11 bases. The sequenced material came from PBMCs. The clonotype comes from a man younger than 35 in good health and CMV-seronegative. Written as DNA, the CDR3 is TGTGCCAGCAGCGCGGGACTAGCGGACACAGATACGCAGTATTTT. It specifies CASSAGLADTDTQYF.